These 31 T cell receptor beta chains originate from one sample sequenced in a study of blood T cell repertoires in COVID-19. The data were produced by immunoSEQ multiplex PCR, yet TCRdb's version contains in-frame clones alone and is incomplete. The sample has fewer than 250,000 clones; about nine tenths are singletons. Sequenced input: peripheral blood. The receptors come from a man aged 25 to 40 with COVID-19, enrolled during active disease.

The chain has TRBV10-1 and TRBJ2-1; maybe TRBD1 (6 bases). The CDR3 length is 14 residues. The germline V gene has CDR1 WNHNN and CDR2 SYGVQD (reference sequence). The V and J ends lost 2 bases and 7 bases respectively, with 12 bases between them. CDR3 loop: CASSERVTGNEQFF. Here the CDR3 DNA reads TGCGCCAGCAGTGAGCGGGTAACAGGGAATGAGCAGTTCTTC.

The genes are TRBV3-1 (or the pseudogene TRBV3-2) and TRBJ1-5; D gene ambiguous. The CDR3 is 13 amino acids. Germline V lookup: CDR1 LGHDT, CDR2 YNNKEL (reference sequence). V dropped 1 base and J dropped 7 bases, with 8 bases sitting between them. The CDR3 region is CASSQGYQQPQHF. DNA for the CDR3: TGTGCCAGCAGCCAAGGCTACCAACAGCCCCAGCATTTT.

Worth noting for this clone: The germline gene is not matched at one end of the junction; a read error may be the cause. The same CDR3 can be traced to other DNA sequences in this sample. This CDR3 reads CASSLVNTEAFF. In DNA, the CDR3 is TGCGCCAGCAGCCTCGTGAACACTGAAGCTTTCTTT. The V and J genes are TRBV6-5 and TRBJ1-1; D not certain. This CDR3 contains 12 residues. The germline CDR1 and CDR2 sequences are MNHEY and SVGAGI.

V usage is TRBV9 and J usage is TRBJ1-1; the D is unclear. CDR3 size: 13 residues. Trimming left V 3 bases short and J 4 bases short, with 10 bases between. The germline V gene encodes CDR1 SGDLS and CDR2 YYNGEE. This CDR3 reads CASSGGAGTEAFF. The CDR3 DNA follows: TGTGCCAGCAGCGGCGGCGCGGGCACTGAAGCTTTCTTT.

The V and J genes are TRBV7-2 and TRBJ1-2; D might be TRBD1 (6 bases). The CDR3 covers 15 residues. The V gene's germline CDR1 is SGHTA and CDR2 FQGNSA. V lost 1 base, J lost 3 bases, and 12 bases lay in between. In nucleotides, the CDR3 is TGTGCCAGCAGCTTAGTGTACCAGGGGCACTATGGCTACACCTTC. It yields the protein CASSLVYQGHYGYTF.

The chain recombines TRBV29-1 with TRBJ2-7, with a possible D match to TRBD2 (5 bases). Germline-derived CDR1 and CDR2 are SQVTM and ANQGSEA. Trimming removed 1 base from V and 0 bases from J, with 10 bases in between. The CDR3 covers 14 residues. CDR3: CSVEGEGSSYEQYF. The DNA for the CDR3 is TGCAGCGTTGAAGGTGAAGGGAGCTCCTACGAGCAGTACTTC.

The V call is TRBV19, the J call TRBJ1-3; unclear D gene. The CDR3 length is 14 residues. Germline CDR1 reads LNHDA; CDR2 reads SQIVND (reference sequence). With 6 bases removed from V and 0 bases from J, the gap between germline ends came to 9 bases. CDR3 region: CASRAGTSGNTIYF. The CDR3 coding sequence is TGTGCCAGTAGAGCGGGAACCTCTGGAAACACCATATATTTT.

This chain links TRBV30 with TRBJ1-2; 8 bases are shared with TRBD1. After removal of 3 bases from V and 1 base from J, the junction contained 7 bases not matched to a gene. CDR1 and CDR2 (germline): GTSNPN, SVGIG (reference sequence). The CDR3 is 15 amino acids. As DNA, the CDR3 is TGTGCCTGGAGGTCCCGGACAGGGAATAACTATGGCTACACCTTC. Protein sequence: CAWRSRTGNNYGYTF.

The chain has TRBV19 and TRBJ2-3; the match to TRBD2 covers 8 bases. This CDR3 is built from 14 residues. The ends lost 7 bases at V and 4 bases at J; junction bases unmatched: 7. Per the germline V gene, CDR1 is LNHDA and CDR2 is SQIVND (reference sequence). CDR3 sequence reads: CASTAGGAADTQYF. DNA for the CDR3: TGTGCCAGTACAGCCGGGGGGGCCGCAGATACGCAGTATTTT.

This clone was seen just once. The chain employs TRBV3-1 (or the pseudogene TRBV3-2) and TRBJ1-2, with D tentatively TRBD1 (5 bases). CDR1 and CDR2 from the germline V gene are LGHDT and YNNKEL (reference sequence). V was shortened by 1 base and J by 6 bases, with 9 bases between the two germline ends. CDR3 size: 13 residues. CDR3 bases: TGTGCCAGCAGCCAAGGTCCAGGGAATGGCTACACCTTC. Translated, it gives CASSQGPGNGYTF.

The genes are TRBV11-2 and TRBJ2-7; 8 bases fit TRBD1. Germline CDR1 and CDR2: SGHAT and FQNNGV. This CDR3 contains 15 residues. V lost 4 bases to trimming and J lost 7 bases; unmatched junction nucleotides: 12. CDR3 region: CASSSWTGKGEEQYF. The CDR3 DNA follows: TGTGCCAGCAGCTCCTGGACAGGGAAAGGAGAAGAGCAGTACTTC.

The chain combines TRBV7-2 with TRBJ2-5, with a tentative D call TRBD2 (6 bases). CDR3 length: 15 amino acids. V was pared by 5 bases and J by 2 bases, with 15 bases between. Germline lookup yields CDR1 SGHTA and CDR2 FQGNSA. The DNA for the CDR3 is TGTGCCAGCAGCCGCCCCGGGACTGAACAAGAGACCCAGTACTTC. It translates to CASSRPGTEQETQYF.

This clone has only one observation. The J gene is TRBJ1-4, the V gene TRBV6-1; 9 bases match TRBD1. This CDR3 contains 15 residues. With V trimmed by 2 bases and J by 6 bases, 4 bases remained unmatched. CDR1 and CDR2 from the germline V gene are MNHNS and SASEGT. Written as DNA, the CDR3 is TGTGCCAGCAGTGAAACGACAGGGGGGGATGAAAAACTGTTTTTT. It is translated as CASSETTGGDEKLFF.

The J gene is TRBJ2-7, the V gene TRBV3-1 (or the pseudogene TRBV3-2); a possible D gene is TRBD1 (6 bases). The CDR3 covers 14 residues. V lost 0 bases and J 2 bases, leaving 8 bases between the germline ends. The germline V gene has CDR1 LGHDT and CDR2 YNNKEL (reference sequence). Here the CDR3 reads CASSQDQGTYEQYF. The CDR3 nucleotides are TGTGCCAGCAGCCAAGACCAGGGGACCTACGAGCAGTACTTC.

The genes are TRBV9 and TRBJ1-1, with D possibly matching TRBD1 (6 bases). Germline-derived CDR1 and CDR2 are SGDLS and YYNGEE. V was cut by 4 bases and J by 7 bases, with 17 bases left in between. This CDR3 is built from 14 residues. The CDR3 is CASSPEVGAIEAFF. The CDR3 coding sequence is TGTGCCAGCAGCCCAGAAGTGGGGGCGATTGAAGCTTTCTTT. The full variable domain, its missing parts supplied by reference TRBV9 and TRBJ1-1, is DSGVTQTPKHLITATGQRVTLRCSPRSGDLSVYWYQQSLDQGLQFLIQYYNGEERAKGNILERFSAQQFPDLHSELNLSSLELGDSALYFCASSPEVGAIEAFFGQGTRLTVV.

The V gene is TRBV5-6, the J gene TRBJ1-2; no definite D call. CDR3 length: 13 residues. Trimming took off 0 bases at V and 4 bases at J, with 7 bases between the two ends. Germline V gene sequence: CDR1 SGHDT, CDR2 YYEEEE. The CDR3 loop reads CASSLGAVYGYTF. The CDR3 DNA sequence: TGTGCCAGCAGCTTGGGGGCCGTCTATGGCTACACCTTC.

The chain employs TRBV18 and TRBJ1-6, with D unresolved. The CDR3 runs 14 residues. V lost 4 bases to trimming and J lost 5 bases, with 9 bases between them. Germline CDR1 reads KGHSH; CDR2 reads LQKENI. The DNA for the CDR3 is TGTGCCAGCTCACAAACCACTAATAATTCACCCCTCCACTTT. Its translation: CASSQTTNNSPLHF.

V gene TRBV2 combines with J gene TRBJ1-6; D possibly corresponds to TRBD1 (5 bases). This CDR3 is 14 amino acids long. The germline CDR1 and CDR2 sequences are SNHLY and FYNNEI. The ends were cut back, 3 bases at V and 7 bases at J, with 10 bases in the middle. DNA of the CDR3: TGTGCCAGCAGTGAGGGGGGTAACAATTCACCCCTCCACTTT. The encoded protein is CASSEGGNNSPLHF.

The chain combines TRBV6-5 with TRBJ2-1, with D possibly matching TRBD1 (6 bases). This CDR3 has 15 amino acids. CDR1 and CDR2 (germline): MNHEY, SVGAGI. The ends were cut back, 7 bases at V and 2 bases at J, with 15 bases in the middle. The CDR3 protein is CASTEHGTTYNEQFF. The CDR3 DNA follows: TGTGCCAGCACCGAACATGGGACAACCTACAATGAGCAGTTCTTC.

This rearrangement joins TRBV3-1 (or the pseudogene TRBV3-2) to TRBJ1-3; TRBD1 aligns across 8 bases. The CDR3 spans 19 residues. The V gene's germline CDR1 is LGHDT and CDR2 YNNKEL (reference sequence). With V trimmed by 5 bases and J by 0 bases, 15 bases remained unmatched. The CDR3 bases are TGTGCCAGCAGCTCCACCGCCCCCGGGACAGGTCTCTCTGGAAACACCATATATTTT. It specifies CASSSTAPGTGLSGNTIYF.

The chain carries TRBV6-5 and TRBJ2-1; possible D gene TRBD2, 6 bases. The germline V gene encodes CDR1 MNHEY and CDR2 SVGAGI. The V end lost 11 bases, the J end lost 3 bases, and 17 bases lay between the germline ends. The CDR3 spans 14 residues. CDR3 nucleotide sequence: TGTGCCTCCTGGACCGGGACTGACTACAATGAGCAGTTCTTC. Translating gives CASWTGTDYNEQFF.

This chain uses TRBV6-6 with TRBJ1-2, with unresolved D. The CDR3 sequence is 14 residues long. The germline gives CDR1 MNHNY, CDR2 SVGAGI (reference sequence). Trimming cost V 0 bases and J 4 bases, with 9 bases left between them. The CDR3 DNA reads TGTGCCAGCAGTTACTCGACAACGATCTATGGCTACACCTTC. Translated, it gives CASSYSTTIYGYTF.

As regards this clone: Mismatch with germline at one junction end may stem from a read error. The chain links TRBV6-1 to TRBJ2-3, with TRBD2 matching over 9 bases. This CDR3 spans 18 amino acids. Germline values: CDR1 MNHNS, CDR2 SASEGT. CDR3 region: CASTEEYSRGGIPDTQYF. The DNA of the CDR3 is TGTGCCAGCACTGAAGAATATTCGCGGGGGGGCATCCCTGATACGCAGTATTTT.

This clone is a singleton in its sample. The V gene is TRBV18, the J gene TRBJ2-1; TRBD2 agrees at 8 bases. Germline V gene lookup returns CDR1 KGHSH and CDR2 LQKENI. The CDR3 extends over 20 amino acids. Trimming removed 11 bases from V and 5 bases from J; junction bases left unmatched: 29. The CDR3: CARPPPRRGGAPVVHNEQFF. DNA for the CDR3: TGTGCCCGCCCACCCCCGCGCCGGGGGGGGGCCCCGGTGGTCCACAATGAGCAGTTCTTC.

This clone showed up just once. The J gene is TRBJ1-2, the V gene TRBV29-1; D possibly corresponds to TRBD1 (6 bases). The CDR3 length is 12 residues. Trimming shortened V by 5 bases and J by 6 bases, and 13 bases separated the two germline ends. The V gene's germline CDR1 is SQVTM and CDR2 ANQGSEA. Here the CDR3 DNA reads TGCAGCGTTTACAGGGCGGAGGATGGCTACACCTTC. Residues: CSVYRAEDGYTF.

The chain links TRBV6-2 or TRBV6-3 to TRBJ2-1; a possible D gene is TRBD1 (6 bases). V shed 2 bases and J shed 0 bases, with 17 bases lying between them. Germline CDR1 reads MNHEY; CDR2 reads SVGEGT. The CDR3 is made up of 18 amino acids. CDR3 amino acids: CASSYVVGQGSSYNEQFF. In DNA form, the CDR3 reads TGTGCCAGCAGTTACGTGGTGGGTCAGGGGAGCTCCTACAATGAGCAGTTCTTC.

This clone was observed a few times. The DNA for the CDR3 is TGCGCCAGCAGTGAGTCGGGGACTAGCGGTTTCACCGGGGAGCTGTTTTTT. Protein product: CASSESGTSGFTGELFF. The chain links TRBV10-2 to TRBJ2-2; 11 nucleotides line up with TRBD2. Germline trimming cut 0 bases from V and 4 bases from J; bases unmatched to any gene: 4. Germline lookup yields CDR1 WSHSY and CDR2 SAAADI. The CDR3 consists of 17 residues.

The gene calls are TRBV6-5 and TRBJ1-1; 9 bases fit TRBD1. CDR3 size: 14 residues. The junction had 5 bases not matched to a gene; V was cut back by 5 bases and J by 4 bases. Germline loops: CDR1 MNHEY, CDR2 SVGAGI. CDR3 loop: CASSPGQGGTEAFF. The CDR3 region has the DNA TGTGCCAGCAGTCCGGGACAGGGTGGCACTGAAGCTTTCTTT.

The rearrangement joins TRBV9 to TRBJ2-5, with D tentatively TRBD2 (6 bases). Germline values: CDR1 SGDLS, CDR2 YYNGEE. The CDR3 loop spans 16 amino acids. The V gene lost 3 bases and the J gene lost 5 bases, with 20 bases spanning the gap. The DNA for the CDR3 is TGTGCCAGCAGCGGTCCTCGGACTAACCAGGGCGAGACCCAGTACTTC. The encoded protein is CASSGPRTNQGETQYF.

The chain combines TRBV16 with TRBJ1-4; D uncertain. V gave up 0 bases and J gave up 0 bases, with 11 bases separating them. CDR3 length: 17 residues. Looked up from germline, CDR1 is KGHSY and CDR2 is FQNENV. CDR3 nucleotides: TGTGCCAGCAGCCAATCCGCTTCGGGGTCAACTAATGAAAAACTGTTTTTT. It is translated as CASSQSASGSTNEKLFF.

This clone was detected a few times. This chain connects TRBV4-1 to TRBJ2-7, with unresolved D. Germline V gene data show CDR1 as MGHRA and CDR2 as YSYEKL. V lost 0 bases and J 2 bases, leaving 8 bases between the germline ends. This CDR3 region has 14 residues. CDR3 nucleotides: TGCGCCAGCAGCCAAGAGGGCTCTACCTACGAGCAGTACTTC. Translation: CASSQEGSTYEQYF.